This T cell receptor beta chain was sequenced in a study of chemoradiotherapy in HPV16-positive cancers. Produced via immunoSEQ multiplex PCR; TCRdb's table is partial and in-frame only. The top ten hold around 31% of the sample, which has some 6,100 clones, 60% to 75% seen once. Broader study findings: During treatment, candidate HPV-specific clones and E7-related motifs expanded in tumor.

Turning to this clone: No antigen is known for it.

This sequence originates from a human donor with HPV-associated anogenital cancer. This specimen was tumor tissue, taken from a patient who underwent chemoradiotherapy.

DNA for the CDR3: TGCGCCAGCAGCCATTTCGGGACAGGGGAGGTCTATGGCTACACCTTC. Its protein is CASSHFGTGEVYGYTF. This chain connects TRBV4-1 to TRBJ1-2, with 10 bases lining up with TRBD1. CDR3 length equals 16 residues. V dropped 3 bases and J dropped 4; count of bases not matched to a gene: 8. The V gene's germline CDR1 is MGHRA and CDR2 YSYEKL.